This T cell receptor (beta chain) was observed in a study of radiation and T cells in renal cell carcinoma. TCRdb's copy holds only in-frame clones and misses some; the assay was immunoSEQ multiplex PCR. There are 150,000 or so clones in the sample; less than 90% occur only once, and around 4% lies in the top ten. As for this clone: Its target is not known.

The CDR3 covers 15 residues. The trim removed 4 bases at V and 6 bases at J, leaving 11 bases unmatched. Germline loops: CDR1 SNHLY, CDR2 FYNNEI. As to time point: baseline pretreatment blood. Treatment reported: 15 Gy SBRT to primary tumor, nephrectomy 4 weeks later. Study-level points and caveats: Top tumor clonotypes rose in blood 2 weeks post-radiation, then contracted. Without pretreatment biopsies, baseline tumor clonotype presence was undetermined.

Sample: blood, taken from a patient whose treatment included radiotherapy and nephrectomy. This clonotype was sampled from a woman aged 70-85 years with renal cell carcinoma. This chain uses TRBV2 with TRBJ2-7, with TRBD2 matching 8 bases. CDR3 in amino acids: CASSGSSGTRGEQYF. CDR3 in DNA: TGTGCCAGCAGTGGCTCCTCCGGGACTAGGGGCGAGCAGTACTTC. The full variable domain, with the rest looked up from reference TRBV2 and TRBJ2-7, is EPEVTQTPSHQVTQMGQEVILRCVPISNHLYFYWYRQILGQKVEFLVSFYNNEISEKSEIFDDQFSVERPDGSNFTLKIRSTKLEDSAMYFCASSGSSGTRGEQYFGPGTRLTVT.